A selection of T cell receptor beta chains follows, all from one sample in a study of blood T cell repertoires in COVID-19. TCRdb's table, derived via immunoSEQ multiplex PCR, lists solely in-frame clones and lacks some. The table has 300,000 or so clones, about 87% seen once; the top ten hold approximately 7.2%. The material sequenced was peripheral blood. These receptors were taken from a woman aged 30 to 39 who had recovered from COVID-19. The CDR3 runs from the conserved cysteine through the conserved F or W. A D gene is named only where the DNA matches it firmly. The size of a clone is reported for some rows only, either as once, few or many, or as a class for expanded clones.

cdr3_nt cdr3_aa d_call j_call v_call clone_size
TGTGCCAGTAGCTCCGGGACAGGGGCATCCTACGAGCAGTACTTC CASSSGTGASYEQYF TRBD1 TRBJ2-7 TRBV19 -
TGTGCCAGCAGCCGTCGAGGTGCGGGGGCCCCGAGCTCCTACGAGCAGTACTTC CASSRRGAGAPSSYEQYF - TRBJ2-7 TRBV13 -
TGTGCCAGCAGCAGAGCGGGGAGGAACACCGGGGAGCTGTTTTTT CASSRAGRNTGELFF TRBD2 TRBJ2-2 TRBV11-1 -
TGTGCCAGCAGCTTGGAGCCAGCGGGGGGATCAGATACGCAGTATTTT CASSLEPAGGSDTQYF TRBD2 TRBJ2-3 TRBV5-6 -
TGCGCCAGCAGCTTAGGACAGAGACAGGCACCCCTCCACTTT CASSLGQRQAPLHF - TRBJ1-6 TRBV5-1 -
TGTGCCAGCAGCCGGAGAGTAGCGGAGGGAAGAGAGACCCAGTACTTC CASSRRVAEGRETQYF - TRBJ2-5 TRBV4-2 -
TGTGCCAGCGGGGACAGGGGGCGATACGAGCAGTACTTC CASGDRGRYEQYF TRBD1 TRBJ2-7 TRBV27 -
TGTGCCTGGAGTGTACCGGGGGGCAAAAACATTCAGTACTTC CAWSVPGGKNIQYF TRBD2 TRBJ2-4 TRBV30 few
TGCGCCAGCAGCCAAGACCCCCCAGGGGGCGATGGGGCCAACGTCCTGACTTTC CASSQDPPGGDGANVLTF TRBD1 TRBJ2-6 TRBV4-3 once
TGTGCCAGCAGTTTGGACAGCCGAAACACCATATATTTT CASSLDSRNTIYF - TRBJ1-3 TRBV28 -
TGTGCCAGCAGTGCCGGTAGCTTCGAAGAGACCCAGTACTTC CASSAGSFEETQYF - TRBJ2-5 TRBV2 -
TGTGCCAGCAGCACCGGGACTAGCGGCCAAGAGACCCAGTACTTC CASSTGTSGQETQYF TRBD2 TRBJ2-5 TRBV11-3 -
TGTGCCAGCAGTTACTCCGGCACTACCAAAAACATTCAGTACTTC CASSYSGTTKNIQYF - TRBJ2-4 TRBV6-5 -
TGTGCCAGCAGCCGGGGGAGTACCGTGGCCCAGCATTTT CASSRGSTVAQHF - TRBJ1-5 TRBV12-3/TRBV12-4 -
TGCACCAGCAGCGATGGACAGGGGCTACCGAGGAGCTCCTACGAGCAGTACTTC CTSSDGQGLPRSSYEQYF - TRBJ2-7 TRBV1 -
TGTGCCGCCGCACAGGGTTACGGTGGGCAGCCCCAGCATTTT CAAAQGYGGQPQHF - TRBJ1-5 TRBV15 -
TGTGCCAGTTTCGGAGGGCTGAACACCGGGGAGCTGTTTTTT CASFGGLNTGELFF - TRBJ2-2 TRBV19 once
TGTGCCACTCGGGACACCAGCTCCTACGAGCAGTACTTC CATRDTSSYEQYF - TRBJ2-7 TRBV28 few
TGTGCCAGCAGCTTAGCGACAGGGGGCTATCGCACAGATACGCAGTATTTT CASSLATGGYRTDTQYF TRBD1 TRBJ2-3 TRBV7-9 -
TGCAGCGTTGTCAAGAACACTGAAGCTTTCTTT CSVVKNTEAFF - TRBJ1-1 TRBV29-1 -
TGCGCCAGTCCGGGACAGGGGTACAATGAGCAGTTCTTC CASPGQGYNEQFF TRBD1 TRBJ2-1 TRBV23-1 -
TGTGCCAGCAGACCGATGGGGCACGCCGCCCAGGATGGCTACACCTTC CASRPMGHAAQDGYTF - TRBJ1-2 TRBV3-1/TRBV3-2 -
TGCGCCAGCAGGGATTTTGGCTCGGTTGCGGGGGGGATACCTTCGGGTGAGCAGTTCTTC CASRDFGSVAGGIPSGEQFF TRBD2 TRBJ2-1 TRBV10-1 -
TGTGCCACCAGTGTTCACCTCAGGGGGCTCGTCTATGGCTACACCTTC CATSVHLRGLVYGYTF TRBD1 TRBJ1-2 TRBV24-1 -